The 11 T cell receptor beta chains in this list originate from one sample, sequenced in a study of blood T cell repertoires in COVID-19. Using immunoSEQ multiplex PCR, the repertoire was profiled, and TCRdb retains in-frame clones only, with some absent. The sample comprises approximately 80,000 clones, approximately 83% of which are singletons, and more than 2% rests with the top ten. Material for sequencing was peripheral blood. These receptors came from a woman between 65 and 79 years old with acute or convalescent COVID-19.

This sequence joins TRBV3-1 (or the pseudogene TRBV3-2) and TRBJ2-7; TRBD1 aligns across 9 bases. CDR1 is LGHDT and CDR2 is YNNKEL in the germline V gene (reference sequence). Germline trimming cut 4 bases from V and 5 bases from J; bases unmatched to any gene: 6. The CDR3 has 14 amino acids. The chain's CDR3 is CASSPGTGSDEQYF. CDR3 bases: TGTGCCAGCAGCCCTGGGACAGGGAGTGACGAGCAGTACTTC.

CDR3: CASSPSMDTSRGYTF. Here the CDR3 DNA reads TGTGCCAGCAGCCCTTCGATGGACACGTCCAGAGGCTACACCTTC. This chain joins TRBV7-6 and TRBJ1-2; D perhaps matches TRBD1 (5 bases). The CDR3 loop spans 15 amino acids. From germline, CDR1 is SGHVS and CDR2 FNYEAQ. V lost 5 bases and J lost 8, with 21 bases in between.

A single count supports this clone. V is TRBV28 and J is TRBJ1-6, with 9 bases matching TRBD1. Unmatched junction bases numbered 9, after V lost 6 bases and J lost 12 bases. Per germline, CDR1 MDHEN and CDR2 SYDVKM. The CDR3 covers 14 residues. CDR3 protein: CASRSPDRGLPLHF. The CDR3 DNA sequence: TGTGCCAGCAGGTCCCCGGACAGGGGTTTACCCCTCCACTTT.

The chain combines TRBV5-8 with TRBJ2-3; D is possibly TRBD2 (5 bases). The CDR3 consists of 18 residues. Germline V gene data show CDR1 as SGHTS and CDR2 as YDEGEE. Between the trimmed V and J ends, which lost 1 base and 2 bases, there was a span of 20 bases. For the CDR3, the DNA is TGTGCCAGCAGCTTGAAACTTTCCTATAGCGAAGACACAGATACGCAGTATTTT. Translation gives CASSLKLSYSEDTDTQYF.

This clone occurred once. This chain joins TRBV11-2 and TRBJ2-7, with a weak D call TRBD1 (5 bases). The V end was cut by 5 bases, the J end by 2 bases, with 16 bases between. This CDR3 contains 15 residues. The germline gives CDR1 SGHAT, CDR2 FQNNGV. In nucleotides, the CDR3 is TGTGCCAGCAGCATAACAGGTTCCCGCACCTACGAGCAGTACTTC. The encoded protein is CASSITGSRTYEQYF.

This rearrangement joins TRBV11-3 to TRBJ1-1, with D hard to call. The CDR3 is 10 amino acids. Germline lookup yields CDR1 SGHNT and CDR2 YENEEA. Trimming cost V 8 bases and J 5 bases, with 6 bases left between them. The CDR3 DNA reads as TGTGCCAGCGGAGGGACTGAAGCTTTCTTT. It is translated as CASGGTEAFF.

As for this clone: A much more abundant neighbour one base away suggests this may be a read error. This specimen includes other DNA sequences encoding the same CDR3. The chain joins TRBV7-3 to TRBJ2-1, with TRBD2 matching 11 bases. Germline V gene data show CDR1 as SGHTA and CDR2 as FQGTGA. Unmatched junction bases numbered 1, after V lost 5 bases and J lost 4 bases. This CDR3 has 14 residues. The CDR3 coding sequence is TGTGCCAGCAGCACTAGCGGGGGTTACAATGAGCAGTTCTTC. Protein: CASSTSGGYNEQFF. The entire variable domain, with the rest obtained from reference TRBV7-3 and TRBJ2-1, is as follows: GAGVSQTPSNKVTEKGKYVELRCDPISGHTALYWYRQSLGQGPEFLIYFQGTGAADDSGLPNDRFFAVRPEGSVSTLKIQRTERGDSAVYLCASSTSGGYNEQFFGPGTRLTVL.

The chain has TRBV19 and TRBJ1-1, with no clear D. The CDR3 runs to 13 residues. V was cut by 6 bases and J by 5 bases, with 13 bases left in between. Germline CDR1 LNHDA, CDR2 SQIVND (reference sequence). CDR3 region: CASSTTQRTEAFF. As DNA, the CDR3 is TGTGCCAGTAGCACCACCCAACGGACTGAAGCTTTCTTT.

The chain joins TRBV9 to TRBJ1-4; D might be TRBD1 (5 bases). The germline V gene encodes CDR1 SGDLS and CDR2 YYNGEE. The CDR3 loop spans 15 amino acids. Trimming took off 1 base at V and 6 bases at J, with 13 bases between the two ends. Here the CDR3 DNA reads TGTGCCAGCAGCGTACGATGGGGCGCGGATGAAAAACTGTTTTTT. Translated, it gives CASSVRWGADEKLFF.

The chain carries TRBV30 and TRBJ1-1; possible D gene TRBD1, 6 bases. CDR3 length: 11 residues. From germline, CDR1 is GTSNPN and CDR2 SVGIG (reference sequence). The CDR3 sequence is CKGERNTEAFF. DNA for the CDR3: TGTAAGGGGGAACGAAACACTGAAGCTTTCTTT.

CDR3 nucleotide sequence: TGTGCCAGCAGTTACAGGGTCGGCTACACCTTC. Translation: CASSYRVGYTF. The V call is TRBV12-3 or TRBV12-4, the J call TRBJ1-2; tentative D call: TRBD1 (6 bases). Trimming left V 4 bases short and J 8 bases short, with 8 bases between. CDR3 length: 11 amino acids.